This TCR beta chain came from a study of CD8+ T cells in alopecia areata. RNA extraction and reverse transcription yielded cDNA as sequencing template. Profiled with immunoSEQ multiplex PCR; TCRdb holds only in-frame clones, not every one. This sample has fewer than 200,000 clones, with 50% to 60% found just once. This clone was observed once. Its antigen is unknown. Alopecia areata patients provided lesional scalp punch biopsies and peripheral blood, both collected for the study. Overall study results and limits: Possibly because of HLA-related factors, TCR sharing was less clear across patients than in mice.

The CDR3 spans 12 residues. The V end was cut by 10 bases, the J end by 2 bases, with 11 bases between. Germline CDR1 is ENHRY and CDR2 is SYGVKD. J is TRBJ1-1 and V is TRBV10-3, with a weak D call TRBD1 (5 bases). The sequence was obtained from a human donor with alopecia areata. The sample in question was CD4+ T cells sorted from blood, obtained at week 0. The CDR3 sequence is CATGGFNTEAFF. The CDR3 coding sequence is TGTGCCACCGGGGGGTTTAACACTGAAGCTTTCTTT.